Below, 32 T cell receptor beta chains from the same sample are listed, as sequenced in a study of CD8 T cells in ankylosing spondylitis. One entry per CDR3 protein, called by TCRdb with MiXCR from the 5' RACE reads. The sample gives under 150,000 distinct CDR3 sequences, about an eighth of which show up once; about 4% is in the top ten. Sequencing was done on a sample of blood, either unsorted or a sorted T cell fraction (not recorded which). The receptor source for this set is a female donor with ankylosing spondylitis or in good health (not recorded which).

Details on this clonotype: With a much larger clone just one base away, this may be a read error. The chain joins TRBV11-2 to TRBJ1-2, with TRBD1 matching over 7 bases. Germline trimming cut 3 bases from V and 4 bases from J; bases unmatched to any gene: 17. The CDR3 runs 18 residues. Germline assignment: CDR1 SGHAT and CDR2 FQNNGV. The CDR3 DNA reads TGTGCCAGCAGCTTCCCAGGGGGGGGAGACCTCCTTCGCTATGGCTACACCTTC. Translation: CASSFPGGGDLLRYGYTF.

This clonotype was detected only a few times. The genes are TRBV7-2 and TRBJ1-2, with D possibly matching TRBD1 (5 bases). V shed 8 bases and J shed 4 bases, with 17 bases lying between them. The germline V gene encodes CDR1 SGHTA and CDR2 FQGNSA. The CDR3 length is 14 residues. The CDR3 protein is CASREAQGGYGYTF. CDR3 bases: TGTGCCAGCCGCGAGGCGCAGGGAGGCTATGGCTACACCTTC.

This clonotype was found many times. The rearrangement uses TRBV11-2 and TRBJ2-5, with D perhaps being TRBD1 or TRBD2 (6 bases each). The germline V gene has CDR1 SGHAT and CDR2 FQNNGV. The V gene lost 5 bases and the J gene lost 5 bases, with 18 bases spanning the gap. This CDR3 has 15 residues. CDR3 coding DNA: TGTGCCAGCAGCCGGTCCCTGGGGGGCTTCGAGACCCAGTACTTC. The encoded protein is CASSRSLGGFETQYF.

This rearrangement joins TRBV5-1 to TRBJ1-1, with TRBD1 as a possible D gene (5 bases). The germline V gene has CDR1 SGHRS and CDR2 YFSETQ. Trimming removed 0 bases at V and 1 base at J, with 10 bases between. The CDR3 contains 15 residues. Written as DNA, the CDR3 is TGCGCCAGCAGCTTGGGGTCCCAGGGGAACACTGAAGCTTTCTTT. Amino acids: CASSLGSQGNTEAFF.

At least ten counts were recorded for this clonotype. The genes are TRBV18 and TRBJ1-3; D uncertain. The germline V gene has CDR1 KGHSH and CDR2 LQKENI. Trimming took 4 bases from V and 0 from J, leaving 10 bases between them. The CDR3 has 15 amino acids. The CDR3 DNA reads TGTGCCAGCTCACGGGAAGCGGTCTCTGGAAACACCATATATTTT. Translated: CASSREAVSGNTIYF. Together with reference TRBV18 and TRBJ1-3, the CDR3 gives the full variable domain: NAGVMQNPRHLVRRRGQEARLRCSPMKGHSHVYWYRQLPEEGLKFMVYLQKENIIDESGMPKERFSAEFPKEGPSILRIQQVVRGDSAAYFCASSREAVSGNTIYFGEGSWLTVV.

This chain uses TRBV11-3 with TRBJ1-3, with D perhaps TRBD1 (5 bases). Trimming pared 6 bases from V and 2 bases from J, leaving 8 bases between. Per the germline V gene, CDR1 is SGHNT and CDR2 is YENEEA. There are 13 residues in the CDR3. The CDR3 DNA follows: TGTGCCAGCAGTTTGGGGGCTGGAAACACCATATATTTT. Protein product: CASSLGAGNTIYF.

At least ten counts were recorded for this clonotype. This chain joins TRBV7-8 and TRBJ2-7; 11 bases line up with TRBD2. Germline V gene lookup returns CDR1 SGHVS and CDR2 FQNEAQ. The CDR3 extends over 16 amino acids. Losses at the gene ends were 2 bases for V and 0 bases for J; bases not matched to a gene: 3. CDR3 loop: CASSLLAGGFSYEQYF. The CDR3 coding sequence is TGTGCCAGCAGCTTACTAGCGGGAGGTTTCTCCTACGAGCAGTACTTC.

This clonotype showed up many times. The CDR3 is CASSLEGGTYYEQYF. CDR3 coding DNA: TGTGCCAGCAGCTTAGAGGGGGGGACGTACTACGAGCAGTACTTC. The chain recombines TRBV11-2 with TRBJ2-7, with 7 bases matching TRBD2. Trimming at V came to 0 bases and at J to 3 bases, leaving 5 bases not matched to a gene. CDR3 size: 15 residues. From germline, CDR1 is SGHAT and CDR2 FQNNGV.

This clonotype was picked up many times. The V and J genes are TRBV7-8 and TRBJ1-1; no definite D call. This CDR3 comprises 14 residues. CDR1 and CDR2 from the germline V gene are SGHVS and FQNEAQ. With 4 bases removed from V and 11 bases from J, the gap between germline ends came to 20 bases. The CDR3 reads CASSSQALSPRAFF. DNA for the CDR3: TGTGCCAGCAGCTCCCAGGCCCTTAGTCCCAGGGCTTTCTTT.

This chain connects TRBV10-2 to TRBJ1-1; the D gene is possibly TRBD1 (6 bases). V shed 7 bases and J shed 2 bases, with 11 bases lying between them. Germline V gives CDR1 WSHSY, CDR2 SAAADI. The CDR3 loop spans 13 amino acids. For the CDR3, the DNA is TGCGCCAGCATGGGGGCAGCTAACACTGAAGCTTTCTTT. Amino acids: CASMGAANTEAFF.

This clonotype was seen many times. The V call is TRBV19, the J call TRBJ2-2; tentative D call: TRBD1 (5 bases). The length of the CDR3 is 16 residues. The ends were cut back, 2 bases at V and 5 bases at J, with 15 bases in the middle. CDR1 and CDR2 from the germline V gene are LNHDA and SQIVND (reference sequence). CDR3 DNA: TGTGCCAGTAGTATAAGGGGATGGAGTTCAACCGGGGAGCTGTTTTTT. Encoded protein: CASSIRGWSSTGELFF. Looking up the rest from reference TRBV19 and TRBJ2-2 gives the full variable domain: DGGITQSPKYLFRKEGQNVTLSCEQNLNHDAMYWYRQDPGQGLRLIYYSQIVNDFQKGDIAEGYSVSREKKESFPLTVTSAQKNPTAFYLCASSIRGWSSTGELFFGEGSRLTVL.

This clonotype was recorded at least ten times. V gene TRBV7-9 combines with J gene TRBJ1-2; D is unresolved. V lost 4 bases and J lost 6, with 6 bases in between. Per the germline V gene, CDR1 is SEHNR and CDR2 is FQNEAQ (reference sequence). There are 11 residues in the CDR3. The CDR3 bases are TGTGCCAGCAGCTCCGGGGATGGCTACACCTTC. Its protein product is CASSSGDGYTF.

This chain joins TRBV7-6 and TRBJ2-7, with a possible D match to TRBD2 (5 bases). This CDR3 comprises 13 residues. In germline, CDR1 is SGHVS, CDR2 FNYEAQ. Trimming shortened V by 5 bases and J by 8 bases, and 16 bases separated the two germline ends. For the CDR3, the DNA is TGTGCCAGCAGCGGAGGATCAAGGCACAAGCAGTACTTC. This sequence encodes CASSGGSRHKQYF.

This clonotype was recorded at least ten times. The rearrangement uses TRBV28 and TRBJ2-7, with a possible D match to TRBD1 (5 bases). Germline CDR1 is MDHEN and CDR2 is SYDVKM. V lost 7 bases to trimming and J lost 0 bases, with 13 bases between them. This CDR3 comprises 14 residues. This CDR3 is CASTLDTNSYEQYF. CDR3 nucleotides: TGTGCCAGCACCCTGGACACAAACTCCTACGAGCAGTACTTC.

This clonotype was counted ten times or more. The chain has TRBV11-2 and TRBJ2-1, with D perhaps given as TRBD1 or TRBD2 (5 bases each). There are 14 residues in the CDR3. V was pared by 5 bases and J by 5 bases, with 13 bases between. Germline V gene data show CDR1 as SGHAT and CDR2 as FQNNGV. The CDR3 is CASSPRRGDNEQFF. As DNA, the CDR3 is TGTGCCAGCAGCCCTCGTAGGGGAGACAATGAGCAGTTCTTC.

CDR3 sequence (DNA): TGTGCCAGTACCCCCGGCGTCGCGGACTCCTACGAGCAGTACTTC. The encoded protein is CASTPGVADSYEQYF. The chain has TRBV19 and TRBJ2-7; no reliable D call. This CDR3 has 15 amino acids. Trimming cost V 7 bases and J 0 bases, with 16 bases left between them. Germline V lookup: CDR1 LNHDA, CDR2 SQIVND (reference sequence).

This clonotype showed up just a few times. CDR3 region: CASSLETGWGNGYTF. CDR3 in DNA: TGTGCCAGCAGCTTAGAGACAGGGTGGGGAAATGGCTACACCTTC. This sequence joins TRBV5-4 and TRBJ1-2, with 7 bases aligning to TRBD1. From germline, CDR1 is SGHNT and CDR2 YYREEE (reference sequence). With 2 bases clipped from V and 6 bases from J, the junction kept 10 bases outside the gene matches. CDR3 length: 15 amino acids.

This clonotype was observed many times. This rearrangement joins TRBV20-1 to TRBJ1-1; D remains unclear. From germline, CDR1 is DFQATT and CDR2 SNEGSKA (reference sequence). V lost 5 bases and J lost 4, with 14 bases in between. The CDR3 spans 13 residues. The CDR3 coding sequence is TGCAGTGCTCTTTGGGGAATTAGCACTGAAGCTTTCTTT. Protein: CSALWGISTEAFF.

The sample holds many counts of this clonotype. V usage is TRBV30 and J usage is TRBJ1-2, with TRBD1 matching 8 bases. V was pared by 4 bases and J by 5 bases, with 6 bases of the junction left unmatched. The CDR3 is made up of 13 amino acids. CDR1 is GTSNPN and CDR2 is SVGIG in the germline V gene (reference sequence). This CDR3 reads CAWNRDRPYGYTF. CDR3 nucleotides: TGTGCCTGGAACCGGGACAGGCCTTATGGCTACACCTTC.

This clonotype appeared many times. This chain joins TRBV11-2 and TRBJ1-2, with D possibly TRBD1 on 6 matching bases. V lost 0 bases, J lost 0 bases, and 20 bases lay in between. The CDR3 length is 19 residues. The germline CDR1 and CDR2 sequences are SGHAT and FQNNGV. The CDR3 bases are TGTGCCAGCAGCTTAGAGTCGTCGACAGGCCATTCAGCTAACTATGGCTACACCTTC. Translated, it gives CASSLESSTGHSANYGYTF.

This clonotype was counted at least ten times. This chain joins TRBV5-1 and TRBJ1-1, with D unclear. Trimming pared 2 bases from V and 0 bases from J, leaving 14 bases between. Germline V gene sequence: CDR1 SGHRS, CDR2 YFSETQ. The CDR3 is made up of 16 amino acids. This CDR3 reads CASSLSPGRMNTEAFF. The CDR3 coding sequence is TGCGCCAGCAGCTTAAGCCCAGGCCGGATGAACACTGAAGCTTTCTTT.

This clonotype was picked up many times. This sequence joins TRBV12-3 or TRBV12-4 and TRBJ2-2; 10 bases map to TRBD2. The CDR3 sequence is 19 residues long. J gave up 3 bases and V 5 bases, and 15 bases lay outside the gene matches. The CDR3: CASSISASGGGGDTGELFF. The CDR3 DNA is TGTGCCAGCAGTATCTCAGCTAGCGGGGGCGGTGGAGACACCGGGGAGCTGTTTTTT.

At least ten counts were recorded for this clonotype. This chain connects TRBV7-8 to TRBJ2-1; the match to TRBD2 covers 9 bases. Germline CDR1 reads SGHVS; CDR2 reads FQNEAQ. V shed 5 bases, J shed 0 bases, and the junction held 5 bases outside the gene matches. This CDR3 is 16 amino acids long. CDR3 in DNA: TGTGCCAGCAGCCCCAGACTAGCGGTCTCCTACAATGAGCAGTTCTTC. Amino acid sequence: CASSPRLAVSYNEQFF.

This clonotype was found many times. This sequence joins TRBV5-1 and TRBJ2-7; the D gene is possibly TRBD2 (5 bases). CDR3 size: 16 residues. V lost 4 bases and J lost 0, with 17 bases in between. CDR1 SGHRS and CDR2 YFSETQ come from the germline V gene. CDR3 DNA sequence: TGCGCCAGCAGCCAGACTGGACTTTCAGCCTCCTACGAGCAGTACTTC. Its translation: CASSQTGLSASYEQYF.

This clonotype was recorded at least ten times. This chain uses TRBV20-1 with TRBJ1-3; D unclear. CDR1 is DFQATT, CDR2 SNEGSKA, per germline (reference sequence). V lost 3 bases and J lost 4, with 13 bases in between. The CDR3 sequence is 14 residues long. As DNA, the CDR3 is TGCAGTGCTAGCATGGGCGTCCCCGGAAACACCATATATTTT. Translated, it gives CSASMGVPGNTIYF.

Many counts were recorded for this clonotype. At one end, the junction sequence differs from germline, possibly due to a read error. CDR3 nucleotide sequence: TGTGCCAGCACCTTAAACCGGGTCGGTCAGCCCCAGCATTTT. As protein: CASTLNRVGQPQHF. V usage is TRBV7-8 and J usage is TRBJ1-5; no clear D gene. The CDR3 sequence is 14 residues long. From germline, CDR1 is SGHVS and CDR2 FQNEAQ.

This clonotype was counted at least ten times. The chain recombines TRBV20-1 with TRBJ2-5; 10 bases fit TRBD2. The CDR3 is made up of 15 amino acids. Trimming removed 4 bases from V and 5 bases from J; junction bases left unmatched: 10. Per germline, CDR1 DFQATT and CDR2 SNEGSKA (reference sequence). CDR3 bases: TGCAGTGCTACCTTTGCTAGCGGGAGATATGAGACCCAGTACTTC. Its protein is CSATFASGRYETQYF.

The CDR3 DNA sequence: TGTGCCAGCAGTTTTGGCCCCCATCGACTAGCGGGGGCCCAGTACGAGCAGTACTTC. Translated: CASSFGPHRLAGAQYEQYF. V gene TRBV12-3 or TRBV12-4 combines with J gene TRBJ2-7, with TRBD2 matching over 12 bases. Unmatched junction bases numbered 16, after V lost 3 bases and J lost 4 bases. This CDR3 has 19 amino acids.

This clonotype showed up many times. The chain joins TRBV7-2 to TRBJ2-1; 12 bases fit TRBD2. The CDR3 contains 16 residues. Trimming removed 4 bases from V and 9 bases from J; junction bases left unmatched: 10. Germline V gene sequence: CDR1 SGHTA, CDR2 FQGNSA. CDR3 amino acids: CASSSHRLAGAVEQFF. CDR3 in DNA: TGTGCCAGCAGCTCGCACCGACTAGCGGGAGCGGTTGAGCAGTTCTTC.

At least ten counts were recorded for this clonotype. V usage is TRBV3-1 and J usage is TRBJ1-2; 9 positions match TRBD1. The junction had 8 bases not matched to a gene; V was cut back by 2 bases and J by 7 bases. CDR1 is LGHDT and CDR2 is YNNKEL in the germline V gene (reference sequence). The CDR3 contains 15 residues. In DNA, the CDR3 is TGTGCCAGCAGCCAACCGGGACAGGGTGACAGTGGCTACACCTTC. It translates to CASSQPGQGDSGYTF.

This clonotype was counted many times. This chain links TRBV6-2 or TRBV6-3 with TRBJ2-1, with 9 bases that match TRBD2. V shed 4 bases, J shed 2 bases, and the junction held 3 bases outside the gene matches. Per germline, CDR1 MNHEY and CDR2 SVGEGT. CDR3 length: 15 amino acids. The CDR3 nucleotides are TGTGCCAGCAGTTCAGGCGGGAGGGCCTACAATGAGCAGTTCTTC. Amino acid sequence: CASSSGGRAYNEQFF.

This clonotype has a count of ten or more. This sequence joins TRBV12-3 or TRBV12-4 and TRBJ2-2; TRBD1 matches 11 bases. The V segment lost 5 bases and the J segment 1 base; nucleotides outside the gene matches: 15. CDR3 size: 20 residues. CDR3 nucleotide sequence: TGTGCCAGCAGTCAAACACCGGGACAGGGGGTGACGCGGAACACCGGGGAGCTGTTTTTT. Translation gives CASSQTPGQGVTRNTGELFF.